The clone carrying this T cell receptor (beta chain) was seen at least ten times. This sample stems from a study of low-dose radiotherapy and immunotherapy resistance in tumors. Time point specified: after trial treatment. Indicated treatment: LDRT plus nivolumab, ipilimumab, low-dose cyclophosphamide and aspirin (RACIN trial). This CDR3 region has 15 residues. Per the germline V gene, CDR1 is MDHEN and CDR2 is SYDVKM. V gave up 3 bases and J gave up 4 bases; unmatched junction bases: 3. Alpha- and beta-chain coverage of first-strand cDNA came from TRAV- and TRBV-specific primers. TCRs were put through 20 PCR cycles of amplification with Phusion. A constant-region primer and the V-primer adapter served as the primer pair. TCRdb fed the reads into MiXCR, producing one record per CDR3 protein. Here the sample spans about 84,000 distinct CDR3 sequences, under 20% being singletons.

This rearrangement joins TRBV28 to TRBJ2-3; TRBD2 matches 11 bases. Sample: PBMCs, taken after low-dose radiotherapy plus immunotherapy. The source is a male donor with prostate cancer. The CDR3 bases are TGTGCCAGCAGTTTCGCTAGCGGGAGGTCAGATACGCAGTATTTT. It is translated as CASSFASGRSDTQYF.